Listed here are 22 T cell receptor beta chains from one sample, sequenced in a study of early T cells in non-severe SARS-CoV-2 infection. In TCRdb, the 5' RACE reads were re-called with MiXCR into one record per CDR3 protein. This table has tens of thousands of distinct CDR3 sequences, around 15% appearing once. Sequenced material: whole blood. Source of these receptors: an adult who was a healthcare worker with PCR-confirmed SARS-CoV-2 infection or an uninfected control (not recorded which).

This clonotype has a handful of counts. The rearrangement joins TRBV16 to TRBJ1-1; 10 positions agree with TRBD1. Germline values: CDR1 KGHSY, CDR2 FQNENV. With 4 bases clipped from V and 1 base from J, the junction kept 6 bases outside the gene matches. CDR3 size: 16 residues. CDR3 bases: TGTGCCAGCAGCCCCCGACAGGGGGCTCGGAACACTGAAGCTTTCTTT. The encoded protein is CASSPRQGARNTEAFF.

This clonotype was picked up a small number of times. The J gene is TRBJ2-1, the V gene TRBV29-1; D is unresolved. V lost 4 bases and J 5 bases, leaving 15 bases between the germline ends. The germline V gene encodes CDR1 SQVTM and CDR2 ANQGSEA. CDR3 length equals 14 residues. The CDR3 is CSVVEQHHDNEQFF. As DNA, the CDR3 is TGCAGCGTTGTGGAACAGCACCACGACAATGAGCAGTTCTTC.

This clonotype was observed a few times. The chain employs TRBV19 and TRBJ2-7; D possibly corresponds to TRBD1 (6 bases). This CDR3 spans 12 amino acids. Per the germline V gene, CDR1 is LNHDA and CDR2 is SQIVND (reference sequence). Between the trimmed V and J ends, which lost 7 bases and 7 bases, there was a span of 14 bases. In DNA, the CDR3 is TGTGCCAGTATCGGGCGTAGGGGGGAGCAGTACTTC. Its protein product is CASIGRRGEQYF.

This clonotype was picked up a small number of times. In nucleotides, the CDR3 is TGTGCCAGCAGGAGCGACAGAGTCAATCAGCCCCAGCATTTT. Protein sequence: CASRSDRVNQPQHF. The chain joins TRBV6-2 or TRBV6-3 to TRBJ1-5; possible D gene TRBD1, 5 bases. The CDR3 runs 14 residues. CDR1 is MNHEY and CDR2 is SVGEGT in the germline V gene. V was cut by 6 bases and J by 3 bases, with 12 bases left in between.

This clonotype has more than one count but fewer than ten. The chain couples TRBV29-1 to TRBJ1-1, with D perhaps matching TRBD1 (6 bases). Per germline, CDR1 SQVTM and CDR2 ANQGSEA. CDR3 length equals 14 residues. Trimming removed 0 bases from V and 3 bases from J, with 11 bases in between. CDR3 coding DNA: TGCAGCGTTGAAGATCGTAGGGGGGACACTGAAGCTTTCTTT. Its translation is CSVEDRRGDTEAFF.

This clonotype was recorded at least ten times. This chain connects TRBV28 to TRBJ2-1; D is uncertain. The CDR3 runs 13 residues. Trimming removed 7 bases at V and 0 bases at J, with 7 bases between. Germline V CDR1 and CDR2: MDHEN, SYDVKM. The CDR3 protein is CASTPVSYNEQFF. The CDR3 coding sequence is TGTGCCAGCACCCCGGTCTCCTACAATGAGCAGTTCTTC.

This clonotype was seen repeatedly, ten times or more. This rearrangement joins TRBV25-1 to TRBJ2-2; tentative D call: TRBD1 (6 bases). Deletions cut 1 base from V and 9 bases from J, with 12 bases between. CDR3 length: 14 residues. Per germline, CDR1 MGHDK and CDR2 SYGVNS. CDR3 DNA sequence: TGTGCCAGCAGTGAATCCAGGGGTGGCAGGGAGCTGTTTTTT. This sequence encodes CASSESRGGRELFF.

This chain connects TRBV6-5 to TRBJ2-1; 7 nucleotides align to TRBD1. This CDR3 has 15 amino acids. CDR1 and CDR2 from the germline V gene are MNHEY and SVGAGI. V lost 0 bases, J lost 7 bases, and 6 bases stayed unmatched. CDR3 sequence reads: CASSYSGQVRNEQFF. As DNA, the CDR3 is TGTGCCAGCAGTTACTCCGGACAGGTTAGAAATGAGCAGTTCTTC.

Remarks on this clonotype: Compared with germline, one end of the junction differs, possibly owing to a read error. The chain combines TRBV29-1 with TRBJ1-1; D ambiguous. The CDR3 consists of 11 residues. Germline V gene data show CDR1 as SQVTM and CDR2 as ANQGSEA. The CDR3 here is CSVKEYAEAFF. The CDR3 DNA reads TGCAGCGTTAAAGAGTACGCTGAAGCTTTCTTT.

This clonotype was found a few times. The rearrangement links TRBV6-6 to TRBJ2-5, with D maybe TRBD2 (6 bases). The CDR3 length is 16 residues. Germline V gene data show CDR1 as MNHNY and CDR2 as SVGAGI (reference sequence). V was trimmed by 1 base and J by 4 bases, leaving 16 bases between them. The CDR3 coding sequence is TGTGCCAGCAGTTACTTGGGGCAGGGAGGAGGAGAGACCCAGTACTTC. Translation gives CASSYLGQGGGETQYF.

This clonotype was seen ten or more times. The chain uses TRBV6-5 and TRBJ1-5, with D hard to call. The V and J ends lost 6 bases and 4 bases respectively, with 7 bases between them. The germline V gene has CDR1 MNHEY and CDR2 SVGAGI. CDR3 length: 12 amino acids. Here the CDR3 DNA reads TGTGCCAGCAGCCAACCTAATCAGCCCCAGCATTTT. Its protein product is CASSQPNQPQHF.

The table lists this clonotype with many counts. The chain is built from TRBV11-1 and TRBJ1-1; no reliable D call. The CDR3 extends over 16 amino acids. V lost 3 bases and J 3 bases, leaving 17 bases between the germline ends. Germline CDR1 reads SGHAT; CDR2 reads FQDESV (reference sequence). Here the CDR3 reads CASSLAQYRGHTEAFF. CDR3 nucleotide sequence: TGTGCCAGCAGCTTGGCACAGTATCGAGGCCACACTGAAGCTTTCTTT.

This clonotype has at least ten counts. The rearrangement links TRBV5-1 to TRBJ2-7, with D hard to call. The CDR3 sequence is 12 residues long. The germline V gene has CDR1 SGHRS and CDR2 YFSETQ. Trimming removed 5 bases from V and 3 bases from J, with 9 bases in between. The DNA of the CDR3 is TGCGCCAGCAGGACCGAAGGCTACGAGCAGTACTTC. Protein product: CASRTEGYEQYF.

This clonotype was counted ten times or more. The J gene is TRBJ2-1, the V gene TRBV20-1, with D perhaps assigned TRBD1 or TRBD2 (5 bases each). CDR3 size: 12 residues. With 7 bases removed from V and 2 bases from J, the gap between germline ends came to 9 bases. Germline V lookup: CDR1 DFQATT, CDR2 SNEGSKA (reference sequence). This chain's CDR3 is CSVGDPYNEQFF. The CDR3 DNA follows: TGCAGTGTTGGGGACCCCTACAATGAGCAGTTCTTC.

This clonotype was seen a handful of times. The V and J genes are TRBV21-1 and TRBJ2-7; TRBD1, the D gene given by the table, was not confirmed from the DNA. TRBV21-1 is classified as a pseudogene. CDR3 length equals 16 residues. This CDR3 is CASSKETGDILYEQYF. The CDR3 nucleotides are TGTGCCAGCAGCAAAGAGACAGGGGATATCCTCTACGAGCAGTACTTC.

The rearrangement links TRBV7-6 to TRBJ2-2; D gene unclear. This CDR3 contains 14 residues. The germline V and J ends were trimmed by 5 bases and 4 bases, with 11 bases remaining between them. Looked up from germline, CDR1 is SGHVS and CDR2 is FNYEAQ. The CDR3 nucleotides read TGTGCCAGCAGCAACCTGGGCAGCACCGGGGAGCTGTTTTTT. Translated: CASSNLGSTGELFF.

The J gene is TRBJ1-3, the V gene TRBV7-8, with 7 positions matching TRBD1. From germline, CDR1 is SGHVS and CDR2 FQNEAQ. V was pared by 5 bases and J by 1 base, with 17 bases of the junction left unmatched. This CDR3 contains 19 residues. The CDR3 sequence is CASSREDRTEYPSGNTIYF. The CDR3 coding sequence is TGTGCCAGCAGCCGAGAGGACAGGACCGAGTACCCTTCTGGAAACACCATATATTTT.

The chain combines TRBV12-3 or TRBV12-4 with TRBJ1-6; D uncertain. CDR3 length equals 15 residues. Trimming shortened V by 6 bases and J by 7 bases, and 16 bases separated the two germline ends. The CDR3 protein is CASSPGRARNSPLHF. Here the CDR3 DNA reads TGTGCCAGCAGCCCCGGGAGGGCGAGGAATTCACCCCTCCACTTT.

The table lists this clonotype with many counts. The rearrangement links TRBV6-2 or TRBV6-3 to TRBJ2-1; 9 bases are a match to TRBD2. The length of the CDR3 is 16 residues. Per the germline V gene, CDR1 is MNHEY and CDR2 is SVGEGT. Germline trimming cut 10 bases from V and 7 bases from J; bases unmatched to any gene: 17. Here the CDR3 DNA reads TGTGCCACCCGAGAATACGCGGGAGGGGGTAAAAATGAGCAGTTCTTC. It yields the protein CATREYAGGGKNEQFF.

The chain employs TRBV6-1 and TRBJ1-2, with TRBD1 as a possible D gene (5 bases). The V end was cut by 5 bases, the J end by 4 bases, with 11 bases between. The CDR3 covers 13 residues. CDR1 is MNHNS, CDR2 SASEGT, per germline. CDR3 residues: CASSPDSVYGYTF. The CDR3 nucleotides read TGTGCCAGCAGTCCTGACAGTGTCTATGGCTACACCTTC.

This clonotype has a handful of counts. The chain recombines TRBV3-2 with TRBJ2-1; the table gives TRBD1 as D, unverified against the DNA. TRBV3-2 is given as a pseudogene. CDR3 length: 16 amino acids. The CDR3 nucleotides are TGTGCCAGCAGCCAAGTTCGGGGGGGTACCTACAATGAGCAGTTCTTC. Amino acid sequence: CASSQVRGGTYNEQFF.

This clonotype has more than one count but fewer than ten. V is TRBV18 and J is TRBJ2-5; no firm D call. This CDR3 is built from 12 residues. Per the germline V gene, CDR1 is KGHSH and CDR2 is LQKENI. The V end lost 3 bases, the J end lost 2 bases, and 4 bases lay between the germline ends. The CDR3 reads CASSPSQETQYF. DNA for the CDR3: TGTGCCAGCTCACCCTCACAAGAGACCCAGTACTTC.